This T cell receptor beta chain emerged from a study of CD8 T cells in ankylosing spondylitis. Comments on this clonotype: Antigen: not known.

Library preparation for TCR beta used quantitative 5'-RACE with molecular barcodes. Each CDR3 protein gets one entry after TCRdb re-called the 5' RACE reads with MiXCR. The sample has about 450,000 distinct CDR3 sequences; 25% to 30% are singletons. Whole-study findings and limits: Relatively scarce in peripheral blood, disease-linked clones were CD8+. Ankylosing spondylitis blood appeared to be characterized by a TCR beta motif of roughly eight highly homologous variants. Before this, some motif variants had been reported in reactive arthritis synovial fluid and blood. Matched ankylosing spondylitis synovial fluid reportedly contained a significantly enriched population of disease-linked clones.

The CDR3 extends over 15 amino acids. V was clipped by 5 bases and J by 2 bases, with 15 bases between them. Germline V gene data show CDR1 as SGHAT and CDR2 as FQNNGV. The sequenced sample was blood, either unsorted or a sorted T cell fraction (not recorded which). This receptor was taken from a male donor with ankylosing spondylitis. This chain joins TRBV11-2 and TRBJ2-5; the D gene is possibly TRBD1 (5 bases). CDR3 residues: CASSVGDREQETQYF. The CDR3 DNA follows: TGTGCCAGCAGCGTAGGAGACAGAGAACAAGAGACCCAGTACTTC.